The 10 T cell receptor beta chains below all came from one sample that was sequenced in a study of blood T cells in healthy people across ages. A second PCR, run for about 6 to 12 cycles, used a sample-barcoded 5' primer plus a J-beta primer mix. Each CDR3 protein gets one entry after TCRdb re-called the 5' RACE reads with MiXCR. This sample carries about 1.8 million distinct CDR3 sequences, roughly 52% of them seen once, and the ten largest clones take more than 2%. Sequenced: blood. The receptors were sampled from a woman in her thirties or forties in good health.

This clonotype has just a few counts. This chain links TRBV6-6 with TRBJ1-2, with 7 bases identical to TRBD1. CDR3 length: 15 amino acids. V shed 8 bases, J shed 5 bases, and the junction held 14 bases outside the gene matches. The germline gives CDR1 MNHNY, CDR2 SVGAGI (reference sequence). CDR3 in amino acids: CASSLRDSPSYGYTF. The DNA of the CDR3 is TGTGCCAGCTCTCTTAGGGACAGTCCTTCTTATGGCTACACCTTC.

This clonotype showed up just a few times. The V and J genes are TRBV20-1 and TRBJ2-1; TRBD2 matches at 10 bases. The CDR3 covers 15 residues. Germline V lookup: CDR1 DFQATT, CDR2 SNEGSKA (reference sequence). Trimming took 2 bases from V and 3 from J; bases not matched to a gene: 4. CDR3 residues: CSARLAGGNYNEQFF. CDR3 DNA: TGCAGTGCTAGATTAGCGGGGGGCAACTACAATGAGCAGTTCTTC.

J is TRBJ2-3 and V is TRBV20-1, with no clear D. Germline V gene sequence: CDR1 DFQATT, CDR2 SNEGSKA (reference sequence). Trimming took off 0 bases at V and 4 bases at J, with 8 bases between the two ends. The CDR3 extends over 13 amino acids. The chain's CDR3 is CSAREQIADTQYF. DNA for the CDR3: TGCAGTGCTAGAGAGCAGATAGCAGATACGCAGTATTTT.

This clonotype was recorded once. The chain has TRBV7-2 and TRBJ1-2; D is ambiguous. Trimming took 0 bases from V and 8 from J, leaving 19 bases between them. This CDR3 is 16 amino acids long. Germline CDR1 is SGHTA and CDR2 is FQGNSA. CDR3 sequence: CASSLATAGGNNGYTF. CDR3 nucleotide sequence: TGTGCCAGCAGCTTAGCCACAGCAGGTGGAAATAACGGCTACACCTTC.

This rearrangement joins TRBV7-2 to TRBJ1-1; TRBD1 agrees at 7 bases. The ends lost 2 bases at V and 3 bases at J; junction bases unmatched: 6. Germline V gene data show CDR1 as SGHTA and CDR2 as FQGNSA. The CDR3 totals 15 residues. The CDR3 coding sequence is TGTGCCAGCAGCTTAAACAGGGGTTGGGACACTGAAGCTTTCTTT. Amino acids: CASSLNRGWDTEAFF.

The rearrangement links TRBV9 to TRBJ1-2; 7 bases line up with TRBD1. The V gene end was trimmed by 3 bases and the J gene end by 7 bases; junction bases not matched to a gene: 6. Germline loops: CDR1 SGDLS, CDR2 YYNGEE. This CDR3 contains 13 residues. The CDR3 nucleotides read TGTGCCAGCAGCGACAGGGGAGTTGGTGGCTACACCTTC. Protein product: CASSDRGVGGYTF. Drawing the rest from reference TRBV9 and TRBJ1-2, the complete variable domain is DSGVTQTPKHLITATGQRVTLRCSPRSGDLSVYWYQQSLDQGLQFLIQYYNGEERAKGNILERFSAQQFPDLHSELNLSSLELGDSALYFCASSDRGVGGYTFGSGTRLTVV.

The chain joins TRBV2 to TRBJ2-1; possibly TRBD1 for D (6 bases). Trimming removed 8 bases from V and 5 bases from J, with 13 bases in between. The CDR3 is 13 amino acids. Germline V gene sequence: CDR1 SNHLY, CDR2 FYNNEI. CDR3 amino acids: CASQGQFDNEQFF. The CDR3 DNA is TGTGCCAGCCAGGGGCAGTTTGACAATGAGCAGTTCTTC. Full variable domain (rest looked up from reference TRBV2 and TRBJ2-1): EPEVTQTPSHQVTQMGQEVILRCVPISNHLYFYWYRQILGQKVEFLVSFYNNEISEKSEIFDDQFSVERPDGSNFTLKIRSTKLEDSAMYFCASQGQFDNEQFFGPGTRLTVL.

CDR3 loop: CASSQASGGTYEQYF. CDR3 coding DNA: TGCGCCAGCAGCCAAGCTAGCGGGGGGACCTACGAGCAGTACTTC. V usage is TRBV4-3 and J usage is TRBJ2-7, with TRBD2 matching 11 bases. J lost 2 bases, V lost 1 base, and 1 base had no gene match. Looked up from germline, CDR1 is LGHNA and CDR2 is YSLEER. This CDR3 region has 15 residues.

This chain links TRBV14 with TRBJ2-5, with TRBD2 identical over 8 bases. The J call may be wrong; the DNA end is better matched by TRBJ2-7. The CDR3 has 15 amino acids. Germline assignment: CDR1 SGHDN and CDR2 FVKESK. The DNA for the CDR3 is TGTGCCAGCAGCCAAGCCGTCGGGGGGGGAGCCGAGCAGTACTTC. This codes for CASSQAVGGGAEQYF.

The rearrangement joins TRBV6-5 to TRBJ2-5, with a possible D match to TRBD1 (7 bases). Germline V gene sequence: CDR1 MNHEY, CDR2 SVGAGI. The CDR3 runs 14 residues. V was clipped by 5 bases and J by 5 bases, with 15 bases between them. The CDR3 region is CASSGSRGAETQYF. As DNA, the CDR3 is TGTGCCAGCAGTGGCTCCAGGGGGGCGGAGACCCAGTACTTC.